A selection of T cell receptor beta chains follows, all from one sample in a study of Ad26.COV2.S vaccination and SARS-CoV-2 variants. Method: immunoSEQ multiplex PCR; TCRdb's copy keeps in-frame clones and lacks some. The table lists about 350,000 clones, around 83% of them singletons. The sample was peripheral blood, taken in a trial of Ad26.COV2.S vaccine versus placebo. The receptors were sampled from a person aged 18-65 years who received the Ad26.COV2.S COVID-19 vaccine or a placebo. Each CDR3 is given without its conserved first and last residue.

V	length	J	CDR3
TRBV9	13	TRBJ2-3	ASSPLVFSTDTQY
TRBV6-5	12	TRBJ2-5	ASSYTRLGETQY
TRBV29-1	11	TRBJ2-7	SVSGTGGAGQY
TRBV7-9	13	TRBJ2-7	ASSPRGQKTSEQY
TRBV9	13	TRBJ2-7	ASSAWGEDSYEQY
TRBV4-3	12	TRBJ2-3	ASSQRTAGDTQY
TRBV10-3	13	TRBJ1-1	AISEWDSMNTEAF
TRBV7-6	9	TRBJ1-2	ASTGGIRFS
TRBV10-3	15	TRBJ1-6	AAGVVGSGGDNSPLH
TRBV18	12	TRBJ1-2	ASSPGQGAYGYT
TRBV28	12	TRBJ2-7	ASTSSDRAYEQY
TRBV6-2/TRBV6-3	13	TRBJ2-3	ASSPKVGGRDTQY
TRBV19	15	TRBJ2-1	ASSISRTGGSYNEQF
TRBV6-5	11	TRBJ1-5	ASEEQRNQPQH
TRBV18	10	TRBJ2-2	ASSPSERELF
TRBV11-2	11	TRBJ1-1	ASSSLRGTEAF
TRBV6-5	12	TRBJ2-1	ASSSSGITYEQF
TRBV28	15	TRBJ2-3	ASSRRLAGGPGDTQY
TRBV7-7	11	TRBJ2-5	ASSNRVGETQY
TRBV9	13	TRBJ2-3	ASSATPKGTDTQY
TRBV5-5	12	TRBJ2-1	ASAPSGDSGEQF
TRBV9	15	TRBJ2-5	ASSPLPGFSGQETQY
TRBV18	13	TRBJ2-5	ASSLTLAPQETQY
TRBV28	12	TRBJ2-1	AAHSGRALNEQF
TRBV28	11	TRBJ2-2	ASSTDKTGELF
TRBV9	13	TRBJ2-7	ASSRAGNGPYEQY
TRBV11-2	14	TRBJ2-7	ASRKLGGTTAYEQY
TRBV6-2/TRBV6-3	15	TRBJ2-3	ASSPRLTRGDTDTQY
TRBV27	12	TRBJ1-4	ASSLRQGNEKLF
TRBV18	14	TRBJ2-2	ASSPGGQGHTGELF
TRBV7-2	11	TRBJ2-5	ASSPRGQETQY
TRBV14	13	TRBJ1-6	ASSQDRAGNSPLH
TRBV19	11	TRBJ2-7	ASSVGGKSEQY
TRBV27	15	TRBJ2-3	ASSHNSGTSDADTQY
TRBV2	13	TRBJ1-6	ASSPGTELISPLH
TRBV7-8	13	TRBJ2-7	ASSLSGQGIYEQY
TRBV13	13	TRBJ2-4	ASSRGDLAKNIQY
TRBV9	10	TRBJ2-7	ASSATPGEQY
TRBV9	13	TRBJ1-6	ASSVGVTGRSPLH
TRBV18	14	TRBJ1-1	ASSRNSGDANTEAF
TRBV5-4	18	TRBJ1-1	ASSWGFTGAWSSDDAEAF
TRBV28	15	TRBJ2-2	ASSLMGRSQGTGELF
TRBV7-9	10	TRBJ2-7	ASSYGLREQY
TRBV11-2	14	TRBJ2-1	ASSLGTSGTKTEQF
TRBV20-1	9	TRBJ1-1	SPQENTEAF
TRBV6-4	13	TRBJ2-5	ASSESGGASETQY
TRBV28	14	TRBJ2-1	ASSGTSGPSYNEQF
TRBV5-6	11	TRBJ1-2	ASRNTGYYGYT
TRBV28	14	TRBJ2-2	ASSLTTRKNTGELF
TRBV6-4	14	TRBJ1-5	ASSKPGTGAGQPQH
TRBV4-3	13	TRBJ1-2	ASSQGQRGSHGYT
TRBV3-1/TRBV3-2	12	TRBJ1-3	ASSLSSSGNTIY
TRBV10-3	12	TRBJ2-1	AIKTGGSYNEQF
TRBV5-1	15	TRBJ1-2	ASSPGQGGGLTYGYT